This T cell receptor beta chain appears in the sequencing data of a study of T cells expressing NK-cell markers. Findings of the study overall: In a handful of donors, dominant NKG2C+ clonotypes were roughly 1.0-8% of CD8+ T cells.

Each CDR3 protein gets one entry in TCRdb, which reprocessed the 5' RACE reads and gives no DNA. The table for this sample gives roughly 450,000 distinct CDR3 sequences. To note about this clonotype: Its antigen is still unknown.

The V gene's germline CDR1 is SGHDT and CDR2 YYEEEE. This CDR3 is built from 14 residues. The sequence was obtained from a woman in her forties or fifties in good health. Sequencing input: blood T cells: a sorted CD56 or NKG2C T cell subset, CD4+ or CD8+ T cells, or bulk PBMC T cells (not recorded which). This sequence joins TRBV5-6 and TRBJ1-1. The CDR3 sequence: CASSSGHPNTEAFF. The complete variable domain, with remaining parts taken from reference TRBV5-6 and TRBJ1-1, reads DAGVTQSPTHLIKTRGQQVTLRCSPKSGHDTVSWYQQALGQGPQFIFQYYEEEERQRGNFPDRFSGHQFPNYSSELNVNALLLGDSALYLCASSSGHPNTEAFFGQGTRLTVV.